The entry below gives a single T cell receptor (beta chain) sequence along with its context. Authors' data handling: The authors estimated nucleated cell counts from reference gene primer amplification. Data came from immunoSEQ multiplex PCR; TCRdb stores just in-frame clones and leaves some out. That table is the source of V, J and clone size, and D and trimming were worked out from the DNA. The data show some 110,000 clones, with 82% seen just once and under 5.5% held by the top ten. These data belong to a study of blood T cell repertoires in COVID-19. Study information: COVID-19 samples, acute and convalescent, were from the United States, Italy and Spain. In each case, the material was cDNA or gDNA derived from T cells, B-cell-depleted T cells, or PBMCs.

Trimming cost V 0 bases and J 6 bases; bases outside gene matches: 4. The length of the CDR3 is 17 residues. Germline V gene sequence: CDR1 SGHRS, CDR2 YFSETQ. The sequencing input was peripheral blood. The J gene is TRBJ1-6, the V gene TRBV5-1, with 12 bases matching TRBD1. This sequence was found in a man in his sixties with acute or convalescent COVID-19. CDR3 coding DNA: TGCGCCAGCAGCTTGGAGGGACAGGGGGCGTCTAATTCACCCCTCCACTTT. Protein product: CASSLEGQGASNSPLHF.